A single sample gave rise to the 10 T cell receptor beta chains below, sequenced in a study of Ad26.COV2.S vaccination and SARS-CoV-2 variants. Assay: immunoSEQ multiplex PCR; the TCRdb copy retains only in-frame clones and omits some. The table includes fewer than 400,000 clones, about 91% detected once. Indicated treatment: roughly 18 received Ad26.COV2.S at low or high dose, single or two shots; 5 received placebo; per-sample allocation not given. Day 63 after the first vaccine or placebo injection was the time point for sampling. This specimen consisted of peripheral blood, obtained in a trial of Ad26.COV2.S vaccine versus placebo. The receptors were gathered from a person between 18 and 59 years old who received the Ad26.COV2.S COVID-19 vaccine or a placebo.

The CDR3 is CARSWEHGFYNSPLHF. The CDR3 DNA is TGTGCCAGAAGCTGGGAACACGGTTTCTATAATTCACCCCTCCACTTT. This chain joins TRBV5-3 and TRBJ1-6; D call uncertain. TRBV5-3 has ORF status, its function being uncertain. Trimming removed 3 bases from V and 3 bases from J, with 13 bases in between. The CDR3 has 16 amino acids.

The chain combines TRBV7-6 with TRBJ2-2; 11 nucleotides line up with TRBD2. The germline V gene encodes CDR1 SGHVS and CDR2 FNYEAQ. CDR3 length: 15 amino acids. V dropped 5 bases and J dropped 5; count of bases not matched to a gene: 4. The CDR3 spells CASSTTSGTTGELFF. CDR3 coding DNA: TGTGCCAGCAGCACGACTAGCGGGACGACCGGGGAGCTGTTTTTT.

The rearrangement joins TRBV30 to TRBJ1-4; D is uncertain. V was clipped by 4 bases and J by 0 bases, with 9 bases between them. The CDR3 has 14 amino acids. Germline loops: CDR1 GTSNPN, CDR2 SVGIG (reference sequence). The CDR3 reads CAWMAPATNEKLFF. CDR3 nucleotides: TGTGCCTGGATGGCCCCCGCAACTAATGAAAAACTGTTTTTT.

The CDR3 DNA is TGTGCCACCAGCAGAGGACTAGCGGTGACCTACAATGAGCAGTTCTTC. This codes for CATSRGLAVTYNEQFF. V and J are TRBV15 and TRBJ2-1; 9 bases align to TRBD2. CDR1 is LNHNV and CDR2 is YYDKDF in the germline V gene (reference sequence). Trimming took 1 base from V and 2 from J; bases not matched to a gene: 3. The CDR3 length is 16 residues.

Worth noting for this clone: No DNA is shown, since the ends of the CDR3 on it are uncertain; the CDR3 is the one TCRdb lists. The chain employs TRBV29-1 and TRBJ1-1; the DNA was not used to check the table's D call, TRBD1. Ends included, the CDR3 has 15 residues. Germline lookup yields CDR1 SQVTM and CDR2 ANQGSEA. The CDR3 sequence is CSTSGQGAMNTEAFF.

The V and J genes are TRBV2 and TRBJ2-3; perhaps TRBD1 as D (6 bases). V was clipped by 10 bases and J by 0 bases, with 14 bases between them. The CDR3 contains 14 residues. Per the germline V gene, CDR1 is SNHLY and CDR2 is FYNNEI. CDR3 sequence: CATLRTVSTDTQYF. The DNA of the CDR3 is TGTGCCACCTTAAGGACAGTTAGCACAGATACGCAGTATTTT.

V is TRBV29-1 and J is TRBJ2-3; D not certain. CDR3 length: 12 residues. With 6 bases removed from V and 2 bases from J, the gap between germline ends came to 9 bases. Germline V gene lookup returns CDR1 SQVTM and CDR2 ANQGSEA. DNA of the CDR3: TGCAGCGTGGCGCAGGTCACAGATACGCAGTATTTT. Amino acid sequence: CSVAQVTDTQYF.

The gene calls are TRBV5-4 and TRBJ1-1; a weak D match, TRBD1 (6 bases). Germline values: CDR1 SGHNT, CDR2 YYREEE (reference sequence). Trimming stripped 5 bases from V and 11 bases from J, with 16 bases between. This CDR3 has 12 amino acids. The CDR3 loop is CASSSGGGAAFF. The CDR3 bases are TGTGCCAGCAGTTCCGGTGGGGGGGCGGCTTTCTTT.

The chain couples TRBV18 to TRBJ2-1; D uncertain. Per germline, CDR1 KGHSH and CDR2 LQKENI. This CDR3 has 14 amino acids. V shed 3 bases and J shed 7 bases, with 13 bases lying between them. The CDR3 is CASSPRYQENEQFF. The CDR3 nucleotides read TGTGCCAGCTCACCCCGATACCAGGAGAATGAGCAGTTCTTC.

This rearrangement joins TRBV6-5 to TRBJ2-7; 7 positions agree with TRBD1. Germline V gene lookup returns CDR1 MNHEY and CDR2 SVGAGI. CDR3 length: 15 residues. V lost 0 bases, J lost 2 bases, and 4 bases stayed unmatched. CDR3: CASSYSSTGTYEQYF. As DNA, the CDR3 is TGTGCCAGCAGTTACTCGTCGACAGGGACCTACGAGCAGTACTTC.